One T cell receptor (beta chain) is described in this entry. This sample stems from a study of regulatory T cells in long-lasting Graves disease. The TCR beta library used iRepertoire HTBI primers with Arm-PCR amplification of CDR3. TCRdb analysed the multiplex PCR reads with MiXCR anew, one entry per CDR3 protein. The sample contains around 480,000 distinct CDR3 sequences, about 16% of which appear only once. The V segment lost 7 bases and the J segment 4 bases; nucleotides outside the gene matches: 8. Germline-derived CDR1 and CDR2 are DFQATT and SNEGSKA (reference sequence). The CDR3 length is 13 residues. The time point was: newly diagnosed GD, antithyroid drugs for less than 3 months. Extracted RNA from PBMCs served as the source of the TCR library. The same data also contributed to another study, on T cells in Graves' hyperthyroidism and ophthalmopathy. That investigation notes: A set of HTBI primers served as the primers for a first-round RT-PCR of the TCR CDR3. Separation of ophthalmopathy from stable hyperthyroidism was achieved by a 13 V-J model.

Sequencing used peripheral blood mononuclear cells (PBMCs), obtained at new diagnosis, from a patient treated with antithyroid drugs. V is TRBV20-1 and J is TRBJ2-7, with 9 bases aligning to TRBD2. The clonotype originates from a man aged 40-49 years with Graves disease. CDR3 protein: CSVLLAGRYEQYF. The CDR3, as DNA: TGCAGTGTATTGCTAGCGGGACGGTACGAGCAGTACTTC.